The 25 T cell receptor beta chains below all came from one sample that was sequenced in a study of shared clonotypes between healthy human individuals. The data were produced by immunoSEQ multiplex PCR, yet TCRdb's version contains in-frame clones alone and is incomplete. The table records more than 550,000 clones, about 90% of them present only once. As defined, naive CD8 cells were CD45RO-negative and positively selected for CCR7, with terminally differentiated effector memory CD45RA+ cells excluded. Sequencing used naive CD8+ T cells sorted from blood. All receptors derive from a man aged 30 to 45 in good health.

The V call is TRBV2, the J call TRBJ2-3; TRBD2 agrees at 8 bases. Germline assignment: CDR1 SNHLY and CDR2 FYNNEI. V shed 0 bases and J 1 base; nucleotides not matched to a gene: 6. This CDR3 region has 17 residues. CDR3: CASSEAILAGGTDTQYF. CDR3 coding DNA: TGTGCCAGCAGTGAAGCAATCCTAGCGGGTGGCACAGATACGCAGTATTTT.

V and J are TRBV11-3 and TRBJ2-1; 8 bases align to TRBD1. CDR1 and CDR2 (germline): SGHNT, YENEEA. The CDR3 is made up of 15 amino acids. V lost 5 bases and J lost 7; bases outside the gene matches: 10. The CDR3 region has the DNA TGTGCCAGCAGCCCCAGACAGGGGATTATTAATGAGCAGTTCTTC. Encoded protein: CASSPRQGIINEQFF.

The rearrangement joins TRBV10-3 to TRBJ2-2; no definite D call. The germline CDR1 and CDR2 sequences are ENHRY and SYGVKD. The CDR3 contains 12 residues. Trimming took off 2 bases at V and 6 bases at J, with 4 bases between the two ends. As DNA, the CDR3 is TGTGCCATCAGTGAGGACCCCGGGGAGCTGTTTTTT. Its translation: CAISEDPGELFF.

The rearrangement uses TRBV27 and TRBJ2-1, with 8 bases matching TRBD1. The CDR3 contains 14 residues. Germline lookup yields CDR1 MNHEY and CDR2 SMNVEV (reference sequence). The ends lost 10 bases at V and 3 bases at J; junction bases unmatched: 8. The CDR3 sequence: CATRDRGIYNEQFF. CDR3 in DNA: TGTGCCACTCGCGACAGGGGCATCTACAATGAGCAGTTCTTC.

The rearrangement links TRBV7-2 to TRBJ2-2; D is perhaps TRBD1 (7 bases). CDR1 SGHTA and CDR2 FQGNSA come from the germline V gene. Trimming removed 5 bases at V and 1 base at J, with 14 bases between. The CDR3 extends over 16 amino acids. The CDR3 bases are TGTGCCAGCAGCCCCCCAGGGGGAGGGAACACCGGGGAGCTGTTTTTT. This encodes CASSPPGGGNTGELFF.

V and J are TRBV27 and TRBJ2-1; TRBD2 matches at 14 bases. The CDR3 totals 15 residues. V lost 10 bases, J lost 0 bases, and 2 bases stayed unmatched. CDR1 MNHEY and CDR2 SMNVEV come from the germline V gene (reference sequence). This chain's CDR3 is CATGTSGSSYNEQFF. DNA for the CDR3: TGTGCCACAGGGACTAGCGGGAGCTCCTACAATGAGCAGTTCTTC.

CDR3 nucleotides: TGTGCCAGCAGTTTTATTAGGACTAGCGGACCCTACGAGCAGTACTTC. Its translation: CASSFIRTSGPYEQYF. The J gene is TRBJ2-7, the V gene TRBV27, with 10 bases identical to TRBD2. There are 16 residues in the CDR3. Trimming at V came to 3 bases and at J to 2 bases, leaving 7 bases not matched to a gene. The germline V gene has CDR1 MNHEY and CDR2 SMNVEV (reference sequence).

This clone has only one observation. V usage is TRBV7-9 and J usage is TRBJ2-7, with 11 nucleotides matching TRBD1. Germline trimming cut 5 bases from V and 2 bases from J; bases unmatched to any gene: 5. The CDR3 covers 15 residues. Germline V gene data show CDR1 as SEHNR and CDR2 as FQNEAQ (reference sequence). The CDR3: CASSMGTGGTYEQYF. The CDR3 nucleotides are TGTGCCAGCAGCATGGGGACAGGGGGAACCTACGAGCAGTACTTC.

The chain couples TRBV18 to TRBJ2-5; a possible D gene is TRBD1 (5 bases). The CDR3 covers 15 residues. Germline CDR1 and CDR2: KGHSH and LQKENI. V gave up 0 bases and J gave up 1 base, with 9 bases separating them. Written as DNA, the CDR3 is TGTGCCAGCTCACCACCTCAAACAGGCCAAGAGACCCAGTACTTC. This codes for CASSPPQTGQETQYF.

Only one count was recorded for this clone. V usage is TRBV2 and J usage is TRBJ2-2, with 8 bases that match TRBD2. The CDR3 sequence is 15 residues long. V shed 6 bases, J shed 1 base, and the junction held 4 bases outside the gene matches. Germline loops: CDR1 SNHLY, CDR2 FYNNEI. The CDR3 sequence is CASRSSGRNTGELFF. The CDR3 DNA reads as TGTGCCAGCAGATCTAGCGGGCGGAACACCGGGGAGCTGTTTTTT.

V and J are TRBV2 and TRBJ2-2, with 11 bases identical to TRBD1. The CDR3 loop spans 16 amino acids. The germline gives CDR1 SNHLY, CDR2 FYNNEI. Germline trimming cut 6 bases from V and 4 bases from J; bases unmatched to any gene: 7. This CDR3 reads CASSRGQGVFTGELFF. The CDR3 bases are TGTGCCAGCAGCAGGGGACAGGGGGTCTTCACCGGGGAGCTGTTTTTT.

The chain combines TRBV7-9 with TRBJ2-1; 13 bases fit TRBD2. This CDR3 is built from 18 residues. Germline V lookup: CDR1 SEHNR, CDR2 FQNEAQ (reference sequence). Trimming took 3 bases from V and 3 from J; bases not matched to a gene: 8. The CDR3, as DNA: TGTGCCAGCAGCTTTACTAGCGGGAGGGCCGAAGGCTACAATGAGCAGTTCTTC. It translates to CASSFTSGRAEGYNEQFF.

This rearrangement joins TRBV18 to TRBJ1-1; perhaps TRBD1 as D (5 bases). V gave up 3 bases and J gave up 4 bases, with 12 bases separating them. The CDR3 consists of 14 residues. The germline V gene encodes CDR1 KGHSH and CDR2 LQKENI. CDR3 loop: CASSPAGTATEAFF. For the CDR3, the DNA is TGTGCCAGCTCACCGGCAGGGACGGCCACTGAAGCTTTCTTT.

The V call is TRBV13, the J call TRBJ2-7, with D perhaps TRBD1 (6 bases). Looked up from germline, CDR1 is PRHDT and CDR2 is FYEKMQ (reference sequence). This CDR3 comprises 13 residues. Deletions cut 2 bases from V and 3 bases from J, with 8 bases between. CDR3 amino acids: CASSLWGRYEQYF. For the CDR3, the DNA is TGTGCCAGCAGCTTATGGGGGCGCTACGAGCAGTACTTC.

J is TRBJ1-4 and V is TRBV7-2; D remains unclear. Germline V gene lookup returns CDR1 SGHTA and CDR2 FQGNSA. There are 16 residues in the CDR3. V was trimmed by 5 bases and J by 0 bases, leaving 13 bases between them. The CDR3 coding sequence is TGTGCCAGCAGCCCCGTGAACCGGGCAACTAATGAAAAACTGTTTTTT. Its translation: CASSPVNRATNEKLFF.

The rearrangement uses TRBV9 and TRBJ2-5, with D unclear. Deletions cut 1 base from V and 1 base from J, with 14 bases between. Germline values: CDR1 SGDLS, CDR2 YYNGEE. The CDR3 is 16 residues long. The CDR3: CASSVLGFPGQETQYF. CDR3 nucleotide sequence: TGTGCCAGCAGCGTACTCGGGTTTCCTGGCCAAGAGACCCAGTACTTC.

This clone came up a few times. This rearrangement joins TRBV11-2 to TRBJ2-4; D unresolved. Germline V lookup: CDR1 SGHAT, CDR2 FQNNGV. The CDR3 runs 11 residues. V was cut by 7 bases and J by 1 base, with 2 bases left in between. The CDR3 loop is CASTAKNIQYF. The DNA of the CDR3 is TGTGCCAGCACGGCCAAAAACATTCAGTACTTC. Complete variable domain (other parts from reference TRBV11-2 and TRBJ2-4): EAGVAQSPRYKIIEKRQSVAFWCNPISGHATLYWYQQILGQGPKLLIQFQNNGVVDDSQLPKDRFSAERLKGVDSTLKIQPAKLEDSAVYLCASTAKNIQYFGAGTRLSVL.

The chain has TRBV13 and TRBJ1-2; D gene unclear. Germline-derived CDR1 and CDR2 are PRHDT and FYEKMQ (reference sequence). The CDR3 sequence is 12 residues long. Trimming took off 8 bases at V and 4 bases at J, with 11 bases between the two ends. CDR3 residues: CASQESIYGYTF. CDR3 in DNA: TGTGCCAGCCAGGAGAGTATCTATGGCTACACCTTC.

The CDR3 region has the DNA TGTGCCAGCAGCGTAGGAGGACAGGGGGTTCTTGGCTACACCTTC. Protein: CASSVGGQGVLGYTF. V and J are TRBV9 and TRBJ1-2; 10 bases are a match to TRBD1. The germline V gene encodes CDR1 SGDLS and CDR2 YYNGEE. This CDR3 is 15 amino acids long. The V and J ends lost 0 bases and 7 bases, in that order; junction bases with no gene match: 6.

The chain is built from TRBV2 and TRBJ2-6, with unresolved D. Trimming pared 5 bases from V and 1 base from J, leaving 9 bases between. Germline CDR1 SNHLY, CDR2 FYNNEI. The CDR3 covers 15 residues. The CDR3 sequence is CASSPGESGANVLTF. The CDR3 bases are TGTGCCAGCAGTCCAGGCGAATCTGGGGCCAACGTCCTGACTTTC.

The gene calls are TRBV11-2 and TRBJ2-2; tentative D call: TRBD1 (6 bases). The V gene's germline CDR1 is SGHAT and CDR2 FQNNGV. Trimming removed 2 bases at V and 4 bases at J, with 11 bases between. The CDR3 contains 15 residues. The CDR3 coding sequence is TGTGCCAGCAGCTTACGGCAAGGGGGCACCGGGGAGCTGTTTTTT. Protein: CASSLRQGGTGELFF.

V is TRBV9 and J is TRBJ2-7; the match to TRBD2 covers 8 bases. Germline CDR1 is SGDLS and CDR2 is YYNGEE. V was clipped by 4 bases and J by 2 bases; unmatched bases: 11. This CDR3 region has 16 residues. The CDR3 DNA reads TGTGCCAGCAGCCCGGGGGCGGGAGGCCTTACCTACGAGCAGTACTTC. Protein product: CASSPGAGGLTYEQYF.

This chain uses TRBV6-5 with TRBJ2-1; 7 positions match TRBD2. The CDR3 contains 15 residues. With V trimmed by 6 bases and J by 8 bases, 13 bases remained unmatched. The germline V gene encodes CDR1 MNHEY and CDR2 SVGAGI. CDR3 DNA: TGTGCCAGCAGCTCCCGGAGTAGCGGGTTCGATGAGCAGTTCTTC. Translated: CASSSRSSGFDEQFF.

The rearrangement joins TRBV29-1 to TRBJ2-1; D uncertain. The CDR3 totals 12 residues. V was shortened by 5 bases and J by 3 bases, with 8 bases between the two germline ends. Germline V gives CDR1 SQVTM, CDR2 ANQGSEA. CDR3 amino acids: CSVRTRYNEQFF. The DNA for the CDR3 is TGCAGCGTTCGAACGCGCTACAATGAGCAGTTCTTC.

This clone appeared a single time. As DNA, the CDR3 is TGTGCCAGCAGGTGGGGGACAGGGTTGTCGGGCTACACCTTC. It codes for CASRWGTGLSGYTF. The chain carries TRBV27 and TRBJ1-2, with 9 bases aligning to TRBD1. The CDR3 has 14 amino acids. V dropped 6 bases and J dropped 8; count of bases not matched to a gene: 10. Germline V CDR1 and CDR2: MNHEY, SMNVEV (reference sequence).